The source of this T cell receptor beta chain is a study of Graves' ophthalmopathy and Graves' hyperthyroidism. This clonotype came up once. Its antigen is not known. No progression to ophthalmopathy over 18 months defined stable hyperthyroidism. The study's findings and limits: With approximately 90% sensitivity and 70% to 82% specificity, a 13-signature model separated ophthalmopathy from stable hyperthyroidism. Thyroid clonotypes that were expanded above 0.001 frequency mostly also appeared in blood.

The study amplified TCR beta CDR3 regions using RNA transcripts. Investigators did first-round RT-PCR with HTBI primers, then second-round multiplex PCR. TCRdb analysed the multiplex PCR reads with MiXCR anew, one entry per CDR3 protein. The sample includes roughly 610,000 distinct CDR3 sequences, about 24% seen only once; the top ten take more than 5.5%. Sequencing input: peripheral blood. The receptor comes from a woman aged 18-35 years with stable Graves' hyperthyroidism. Some clones in this sample may be carry-over from other donors' samples.

The CDR3 loop reads CASSPEAGGDYYEQYF. CDR3 nucleotides: TGTGCCAGCTCACCCGAGGCGGGGGGTGATTACTACGAGCAGTACTTC. The V gene is TRBV6-1, the J gene TRBJ2-7; 8 bases are a match to TRBD2. In germline, CDR1 is MNHNS, CDR2 SASEGT. V lost 8 bases and J lost 3; bases outside the gene matches: 15. CDR3 size: 16 residues.